The rows below give T cell receptor beta chains drawn from one sample of a study of CD4 T cells in relation to SARS-CoV-2 and coronaviruses. No antigen is known for these receptors. Sequencing used immunoSEQ multiplex PCR; TCRdb keeps in-frame clones, though not all of them. The sample consists of about 24,000 clones, more than 60% of them appearing once. Sequencing was done on a sample of CD4+ T cells from PBMCs, cultured in vitro. The receptors here all came from a human donor in good health. CDR3s include the opening cysteine and the closing phenylalanine or tryptophan. A D gene is named only where the DNA matches it firmly. Where a row states a size, it is once, few, many or the class of an expanded clone; other rows omit it.

>TRBJ2-1|-|TRBV19|-
CASRAPALPEQFF
TGTGCCAGTAGGGCTCCCGCTTTGCCTGAGCAGTTCTTC
>TRBJ2-1|-|TRBV19|TRBD2
CASRRTSGDYNEQFF
TGTGCCAGTAGGCGGACTAGCGGGGACTACAATGAGCAGTTCTTC
>TRBJ2-3|-|TRBV7-2|TRBD2
CASSLTSGWDTQYF
TGTGCCAGCAGCCTCACTAGCGGGTGGGATACGCAGTATTTT
>TRBJ2-2|-|TRBV12-5|TRBD2
CASGSGTSGRMHTGELFF
TGTGCTAGTGGTTCGGGGACTAGCGGGAGAATGCACACCGGGGAGCTGTTTTTT
>TRBJ2-1|-|TRBV19|-
CASNPTRAYNEQFF
TGTGCCAGTAACCCGACTAGGGCCTACAATGAGCAGTTCTTC
>TRBJ1-6|-|TRBV12-5|-
CASGLIPSGVGISPLHF
TGTGCTAGTGGTTTGATCCCTTCAGGCGTGGGCATTTCACCCCTCCACTTT
>TRBJ2-7|once|TRBV6-5|TRBD1
CASRPGQGPYEQYF
TGTGCCAGCAGGCCCGGACAGGGTCCCTACGAGCAGTACTTC
>TRBJ1-1|-|TRBV6-5|-
CASSYPLAGGRVAFF
TGTGCCAGCAGTTACCCGCTGGCGGGGGGTAGGGTAGCTTTCTTT
>TRBJ1-6|-|TRBV15|-
CATSRVTGHNSPLHF
TGTGCCACCAGCAGAGTAACGGGGCACAATTCACCCCTCCACTTT
>TRBJ2-5|once|TRBV7-2|-
CASSLELGPETQYF
TGTGCCAGCAGCTTAGAACTAGGACCAGAGACCCAGTACTTC
>TRBJ2-5|few|TRBV19|TRBD2
CASRSGNGETQYF
TGTGCCAGCAGAAGCGGGAATGGGGAGACCCAGTACTTC
>TRBJ2-5|-|TRBV20-1|-
CSPKGETQYF
TGCAGCCCTAAGGGAGAGACCCAGTACTTC
>TRBJ1-3|-|TRBV19|TRBD1
CASTTGSQWDSGNTIYF
TGTGCCAGTACGACAGGGTCGCAGTGGGACTCTGGAAACACCATATATTTT
>TRBJ1-1|-|TRBV6-5|-
CASSPGTLNTEAFF
TGTGCCAGCAGCCCCGGGACGTTGAACACTGAAGCTTTCTTT
>TRBJ1-6|-|TRBV19|-
CASSRDVDNSPLHF
TGTGCCAGTAGTCGGGACGTAGATAATTCACCCCTCCACTTT
>TRBJ2-7|few|TRBV5-6|TRBD2
CASSSPGAAGGREQYF
TGTGCCAGCAGCTCCCCCGGGGCAGCGGGGGGGAGAGAGCAGTACTTC
>TRBJ1-5|few|TRBV5-5|TRBD1
CASSLEDRAAQPQHF
TGTGCCAGCAGCTTGGAGGACAGGGCTGCTCAGCCCCAGCATTTT
>TRBJ2-5|-|TRBV18|TRBD2
CASSPAGVAETQYF
TGTGCCAGCTCACCTGCGGGAGTGGCAGAGACCCAGTACTTC
>TRBJ2-1|-|TRBV20-1|-
CSASPFGQRDSSYNEQFF
TGCAGTGCTAGTCCCTTTGGACAGCGGGATAGCTCCTACAATGAGCAGTTCTTC
>TRBJ1-2|-|TRBV5-1|TRBD1
CARAPDRGLYGYTF
TGCGCCAGAGCACCGGACAGGGGGCTCTATGGCTACACCTTC
>TRBJ2-7|-|TRBV7-2|-
CASSLDYRGREQYF
TGTGCCAGCAGCTTAGACTACAGAGGCAGAGAGCAGTACTTC
>TRBJ1-5|few|TRBV11-2|-
CASSKGPLLGQPQHF
TGTGCCAGCAGCAAGGGACCCCTCTTGGGGCAGCCCCAGCATTTT
>TRBJ2-2|-|TRBV11-1|TRBD1
CASSPRDRGFTGELFF
TGTGCCAGCAGCCCCCGGGACAGAGGTTTCACCGGGGAGCTGTTTTTT
>TRBJ1-1|-|TRBV10-3|-
CAIKRDTTEAFF
TGTGCCATCAAGCGGGACACCACTGAAGCTTTCTTT
>TRBJ2-5|-|TRBV3-1/TRBV3-2|-
CASTSYQETQYF
TGTGCCAGCACCAGCTACCAAGAGACCCAGTACTTC
>TRBJ2-3|-|TRBV11-2|TRBD2
CASSLGTGGVTDTQYF
TGTGCCAGCAGCTTAGGGACGGGAGGGGTCACAGATACGCAGTATTTT
>TRBJ1-6|-|TRBV5-4|-
CASSLESSYNSPLHF
TGTGCCAGCAGCTTGGAAAGCTCCTATAATTCACCCCTCCACTTT
>TRBJ2-5|-|TRBV2|-
CASSDWTQETQYF
TGTGCCAGCAGTGATTGGACGCAAGAGACCCAGTACTTC
>TRBJ1-5|-|TRBV19|TRBD1
CASSIRQGLGNQPQHF
TGTGCCAGTAGTATAAGACAGGGCCTGGGCAATCAGCCCCAGCATTTT
>TRBJ2-7|-|TRBV29-1|TRBD1
CSVGEQGAQFSYEQYF
TGCAGCGTGGGGGAACAGGGGGCCCAATTCTCCTACGAGCAGTACTTC
>TRBJ1-1|-|TRBV5-4|TRBD1
CASSDRTGRTFTEAFF
TGTGCCAGCAGCGACCGGACAGGGCGAACCTTCACTGAAGCTTTCTTT
>TRBJ2-1|-|TRBV5-1|TRBD1
CASSLTGDRYNEQFF
TGCGCCAGCAGCTTAACAGGGGATCGCTACAATGAGCAGTTCTTC
>TRBJ1-1|-|TRBV11-3|TRBD1
CASSSRDREAFF
TGTGCCAGCAGCTCTCGGGACAGAGAAGCTTTCTTT
>TRBJ1-5|-|TRBV12-3/TRBV12-4|-
CASCVRGQPQHF
TGTGCCAGCTGCGTCCGAGGACAGCCCCAGCATTTT
>TRBJ2-4|-|TRBV7-2|TRBD2
CASSSTGTSGGINIQYF
TGTGCCAGCAGCTCGACCGGGACTAGCGGGGGGATAAACATTCAGTACTTC
>TRBJ2-3|-|TRBV20-1|-
CSASYTDTQYF
TGCAGTGCTAGCTACACAGATACGCAGTATTTT
>TRBJ1-1|-|TRBV5-1|TRBD1
CASSWGQGDWTEAFF
TGCGCCAGTTCCTGGGGACAGGGCGATTGGACTGAAGCTTTCTTT
>TRBJ1-1|-|TRBV10-3|-
CAISETGTDTEAFF
TGTGCCATCAGTGAGACCGGGACGGACACTGAAGCTTTCTTT
>TRBJ1-2|-|TRBV3-1/TRBV3-2|-
CASSQVPGTRGHGYTF
TGTGCCAGCAGCCAAGTACCGGGGACGAGGGGTCATGGCTACACCTTC
>TRBJ2-3|-|TRBV9|-
CASSVGTTSTDTQYF
TGTGCCAGCAGCGTTGGGACAACTAGCACAGATACGCAGTATTTT
>TRBJ1-4|-|TRBV19|-
CASSPPGARNEKLFF
TGTGCCAGTAGTCCCCCGGGGGCGCGCAATGAAAAACTGTTTTTT
>TRBJ2-5|-|TRBV6-1|-
CASTTGETQYF
TGTGCCAGCACCACGGGGGAGACCCAGTACTTC
>TRBJ2-1|-|TRBV7-3|TRBD1
CASSLIDPGTGAYNEQFF
TGTGCCAGCAGCCTGATTGACCCCGGGACAGGGGCCTACAATGAGCAGTTCTTC
>TRBJ2-1|-|TRBV7-9|-
CASSLRLTRGGSWNNEQFF
TGTGCCAGCAGCTTGCGGCTTACCAGGGGGGGCTCGTGGAATAATGAGCAGTTCTTC